The 30 T cell receptor beta chains given below trace back to one sample, sequenced in a study of metastatic and nonmetastatic thyroid tumors. Thyroid surgery was performed in patients who had received no treatment beforehand. With MiXCR, TCRdb called clones anew from the PCR reads. The repertoire includes approximately 25,000 clones, around 16% of them detected once, and about a sixth sits in the top ten. Source material: blood. The receptors here all came from a male donor with papillary thyroid cancer or a benign thyroid nodule (not recorded which). Some clones in this sample may be carry-over from other donors' samples.

This clone has just a few counts. V gene TRBV12-3 or TRBV12-4 combines with J gene TRBJ2-5; TRBD2 matches at 10 bases. The V segment lost 7 bases and the J segment 3 bases; nucleotides outside the gene matches: 14. The CDR3 is made up of 17 amino acids. CDR3 bases: TGTGCCAGCATCCCAGGTACTAGCGGGGTAGAGGAAGAGACCCAGTACTTC. Translating it yields CASIPGTSGVEEETQYF.

Of note for this clone: At one of its ends the junction is not consistent with the germline gene, which may arise from a read error. The CDR3 region is CGARGRSYEQYF. The DNA for the CDR3 is TGCGGTGCTAGGGGAAGATCCTACGAGCAGTACTTC. The genes are TRBV20-1 and TRBJ2-7; weak D call: TRBD1 (5 bases). Germline loops: CDR1 DFQATT, CDR2 SNEGSKA (reference sequence). The CDR3 runs 12 residues.

Ten or more counts support this clone. The rearrangement links TRBV5-5 to TRBJ2-1, with D unresolved. Trimming removed 1 base from V and 0 bases from J, with 11 bases in between. CDR3 length equals 16 residues. CDR1 is SGHKS and CDR2 is YYEKEE in the germline V gene (reference sequence). The CDR3 loop reads CASSLLTDSSYNEQFF. CDR3 in DNA: TGTGCCAGCAGCTTGTTGACGGATAGCTCCTACAATGAGCAGTTCTTC.

This clone was recorded at least ten times. This chain joins TRBV7-6 and TRBJ1-2; 11 positions match TRBD1. The CDR3 consists of 16 residues. V was pared by 5 bases and J by 5 bases, with 10 bases of the junction left unmatched. Germline CDR1 reads SGHVS; CDR2 reads FNYEAQ. Here the CDR3 reads CASSPQGQGAGYGYTF. CDR3 in DNA: TGTGCCAGCAGCCCCCAAGGACAGGGGGCAGGGTATGGCTACACCTTC.

The chain recombines TRBV7-6 with TRBJ2-1, with 10 bases that match TRBD2. Per germline, CDR1 SGHVS and CDR2 FNYEAQ. With V trimmed by 3 bases and J by 8 bases, 7 bases remained unmatched. The length of the CDR3 is 15 residues. DNA of the CDR3: TGTGCCAGCAGCTTCGCTAGCGGGAGAGGCCATGAGCAGTTCTTC. This translates into CASSFASGRGHEQFF.

This chain links TRBV6-1 with TRBJ1-5, with a tentative D call TRBD1 (5 bases). Germline V gene data show CDR1 as MNHNS and CDR2 as SASEGT. Between the trimmed V and J ends, which lost 2 bases and 6 bases, there was a span of 11 bases. The CDR3 is 14 residues long. The CDR3 loop reads CASSEMGGGQPQHF. As DNA, the CDR3 is TGTGCCAGCAGTGAAATGGGGGGAGGTCAGCCCCAGCATTTT.

This clone was observed a few times. The CDR3: CASIPKYDSGANVLTF. The CDR3 coding sequence is TGTGCCAGCATCCCAAAGTACGACTCTGGGGCCAACGTCCTGACTTTC. The V gene is TRBV6-1, the J gene TRBJ2-6; D is unresolved. Germline V gene sequence: CDR1 MNHNS, CDR2 SASEGT. The CDR3 length is 16 residues. The ends were cut back, 7 bases at V and 0 bases at J, with 13 bases in the middle.

Many counts were recorded for this clone. This chain uses TRBV7-8 with TRBJ2-5, with D possibly matching TRBD2 (5 bases). Germline V gene lookup returns CDR1 SGHVS and CDR2 FQNEAQ. The CDR3 is 13 amino acids. Trimming removed 5 bases at V and 5 bases at J, with 12 bases between. The CDR3 coding sequence is TGTGCCAGCAGCCCCGGACTCGGTGAGACCCAGTACTTC. This sequence encodes CASSPGLGETQYF.

This clone was recorded many times. This sequence joins TRBV6-1 and TRBJ1-2; TRBD1 matches at 9 bases. Losses at the gene ends were 6 bases for V and 0 bases for J; bases not matched to a gene: 8. The CDR3 extends over 16 amino acids. CDR1 MNHNS and CDR2 SASEGT come from the germline V gene. The CDR3 sequence: CASRPGQGLANYGYTF. Written as DNA, the CDR3 is TGTGCCAGCAGACCGGGACAGGGCCTAGCTAACTATGGCTACACCTTC.

This clone was observed many times. J is TRBJ2-2 and V is TRBV9, with D possibly TRBD2 on 5 matching bases. Per germline, CDR1 SGDLS and CDR2 YYNGEE. The CDR3 is 15 amino acids. Trimming stripped 6 bases from V and 5 bases from J, with 17 bases between. The CDR3 protein is CASKLTGERTGELFF. The CDR3 bases are TGTGCCAGCAAGTTGACCGGGGAGAGGACCGGGGAGCTGTTTTTT.

This clone has a count of ten or more. This chain joins TRBV5-1 and TRBJ1-2; D is unresolved. CDR3 length equals 14 residues. V was shortened by 9 bases and J by 8 bases, with 23 bases between the two germline ends. Germline V gene lookup returns CDR1 SGHRS and CDR2 YFSETQ. For the CDR3, the DNA is TGCGCCAACACGTTGGACTTCCGGGAGGACGGCTACACCTTC. Amino acid sequence: CANTLDFREDGYTF.

This clone showed up many times. The rearrangement uses TRBV7-2 and TRBJ2-7; TRBD2 matches at 8 bases. V was clipped by 4 bases and J by 2 bases; unmatched bases: 10. The length of the CDR3 is 16 residues. Germline CDR1 is SGHTA and CDR2 is FQGNSA. CDR3 in amino acids: CASSSLLGGGPYEQYF. DNA of the CDR3: TGTGCCAGCAGCTCACTCCTCGGCGGGGGGCCCTACGAGCAGTACTTC.

This clone has at least ten counts. This rearrangement joins TRBV11-3 to TRBJ2-2; 7 nucleotides line up with TRBD2. CDR1 and CDR2 (germline): SGHNT, YENEEA. The CDR3 spans 15 residues. V shed 5 bases and J 5 bases; nucleotides not matched to a gene: 8. CDR3 DNA sequence: TGTGCCAGCAGCCCCCGGGACGGGGGGACCGGGGAGCTGTTTTTT. Translated: CASSPRDGGTGELFF. Drawing the rest from reference TRBV11-3 and TRBJ2-2, the complete variable domain is EAGVVQSPRYKIIEKKQPVAFWCNPISGHNTLYWYLQNLGQGPELLIRYENEEAVDDSQLPKDRFSAERLKGVDSTLKIQPAELGDSAVYLCASSPRDGGTGELFFGEGSRLTVL.

This clone has ten or more counts. J is TRBJ2-3 and V is TRBV19; D unresolved. V was cut by 4 bases and J by 2 bases, with 22 bases left in between. CDR1 and CDR2 from the germline V gene are LNHDA and SQIVND (reference sequence). The CDR3 is 18 residues long. The DNA of the CDR3 is TGTGCCAGTAGTAAGATCCCTGTAGCAGTACTCACCACAGATACGCAGTATTTT. Amino acids: CASSKIPVAVLTTDTQYF. Full variable domain (remainder filled in from reference TRBV19 and TRBJ2-3): DGGITQSPKYLFRKEGQNVTLSCEQNLNHDAMYWYRQDPGQGLRLIYYSQIVNDFQKGDIAEGYSVSREKKESFPLTVTSAQKNPTAFYLCASSKIPVAVLTTDTQYFGPGTRLTVL.

This clone was observed many times. The chain joins TRBV2 to TRBJ2-3, with D unresolved. V was cut by 3 bases and J by 5 bases, with 6 bases left in between. Germline V gene sequence: CDR1 SNHLY, CDR2 FYNNEI. The CDR3 is made up of 12 amino acids. The CDR3 DNA reads as TGTGCCAGCAGTGAGATGGGAGATACGCAGTATTTT. The encoded protein is CASSEMGDTQYF. Based on the CDR3 plus reference TRBV2 and TRBJ2-3, the full variable domain is EPEVTQTPSHQVTQMGQEVILRCVPISNHLYFYWYRQILGQKVEFLVSFYNNEISEKSEIFDDQFSVERPDGSNFTLKIRSTKLEDSAMYFCASSEMGDTQYFGPGTRLTVL.

In this sample, this clone turned up many times. The chain is built from TRBV28 and TRBJ1-4; TRBD1 is a possible D gene (6 bases). Germline CDR1 and CDR2: MDHEN and SYDVKM. The V end was cut by 6 bases, the J end by 3 bases, with 14 bases between. This CDR3 region has 15 residues. The CDR3 bases are TGTGCCAGCAGCGAACGGGACACCTCTAATGAAAAACTGTTTTTT. Residues: CASSERDTSNEKLFF.

This clone has ten or more counts. V is TRBV11-3 and J is TRBJ2-5, with D tentatively TRBD1 or TRBD2 (6 bases each). The CDR3 consists of 16 residues. V was cut by 6 bases and J by 1 base, with 18 bases left in between. In germline, CDR1 is SGHNT, CDR2 YENEEA. CDR3 region: CASSQLGGGRQETQYF. Here the CDR3 DNA reads TGTGCCAGCAGTCAACTAGGGGGAGGTCGCCAAGAGACCCAGTACTTC.

The table lists this clone with many counts. The genes are TRBV10-1 and TRBJ2-1, with 8 bases identical to TRBD1. The V gene's germline CDR1 is WNHNN and CDR2 SYGVQD (reference sequence). This CDR3 is built from 15 residues. V lost 6 bases to trimming and J lost 4 bases; unmatched junction nucleotides: 8. The CDR3, as DNA: TGCGCCAGCAGCGACAGGGGATCGGGGTACAATGAGCAGTTCTTC. Its protein is CASSDRGSGYNEQFF.

The V and J genes are TRBV7-9 and TRBJ2-7; D is undetermined. The V gene lost 6 bases and the J gene lost 1 base, with 13 bases spanning the gap. The length of the CDR3 is 14 residues. CDR1 and CDR2 from the germline V gene are SEHNR and FQNEAQ (reference sequence). This chain's CDR3 is CASSPLDGSYEQYF. The CDR3 DNA sequence: TGTGCCAGCAGTCCCCTGGACGGGTCCTACGAGCAGTACTTC.

This clone was seen more than once but under ten times. The chain combines TRBV6-1 with TRBJ2-7; 9 bases match TRBD1. Germline trimming cut 5 bases from V and 7 bases from J; bases unmatched to any gene: 12. In germline, CDR1 is MNHNS, CDR2 SASEGT. The CDR3 contains 15 residues. CDR3 sequence: CASSPRDRGSLEQYF. DNA for the CDR3: TGTGCCAGCAGTCCCCGTGACAGGGGGTCCTTGGAGCAGTACTTC.

This clone appeared many times. The CDR3 bases are TGTGCCAGCAGTTGGCGGGCAGGGATGATGAACACTGAAGCTTTCTTT. It yields the protein CASSWRAGMMNTEAFF. This sequence joins TRBV27 and TRBJ1-1; the D gene is possibly TRBD1 (5 bases). V shed 4 bases and J shed 0 bases, with 15 bases lying between them. Germline loops: CDR1 MNHEY, CDR2 SMNVEV (reference sequence). CDR3 size: 16 residues.

In this sample, this clone turned up many times. The chain combines TRBV10-2 with TRBJ2-3; 7 nucleotides match TRBD2. V dropped 6 bases and J dropped 3; count of bases not matched to a gene: 3. This CDR3 has 13 amino acids. Germline CDR1 reads WSHSY; CDR2 reads SAAADI. The chain's CDR3 is CASRREGTDTQYF. DNA for the CDR3: TGCGCCAGCAGGAGGGAGGGGACAGATACGCAGTATTTT.

This clone has a count of ten or more. The gene calls are TRBV6-1 and TRBJ2-7; D may be TRBD1 (5 bases). Deletions cut 5 bases from V and 5 bases from J, with 13 bases between. Germline V lookup: CDR1 MNHNS, CDR2 SASEGT. CDR3 length: 13 amino acids. The chain's CDR3 is CASSYSGSDEQYF. The DNA of the CDR3 is TGTGCCAGCAGTTATTCAGGGTCCGACGAGCAGTACTTC.

This clone was recorded many times. The V call is TRBV20-1, the J call TRBJ2-7, with a possible D match to TRBD2 (9 bases). V lost 0 bases, J lost 7 bases, and 31 bases lay in between. In germline, CDR1 is DFQATT, CDR2 SNEGSKA (reference sequence). This CDR3 is built from 19 residues. CDR3 coding DNA: TGCAGTGCTAGAGATCAGGGGGCTAGCGGGAAGACGGGGATCTATGAGCAGTACTTC. Translation: CSARDQGASGKTGIYEQYF.

This clone has at least ten counts. The chain joins TRBV5-6 to TRBJ2-1; possibly TRBD1 for D (5 bases). The CDR3 sequence is 15 residues long. Germline-derived CDR1 and CDR2 are SGHDT and YYEEEE. Trimming stripped 0 bases from V and 0 bases from J, with 7 bases between. The CDR3 here is CASSLVTVSYNEQFF. The DNA of the CDR3 is TGTGCCAGCAGCTTGGTGACAGTCTCCTACAATGAGCAGTTCTTC.

This clone was recorded many times. This chain connects TRBV6-1 to TRBJ2-7, with D perhaps matching TRBD1 or TRBD2 (7 bases each). V was cut by 6 bases and J by 3 bases, with 18 bases left in between. Germline V gene lookup returns CDR1 MNHNS and CDR2 SASEGT. The CDR3 length is 15 residues. The CDR3 reads CASSQGGGVIYEQYF. The CDR3 bases are TGTGCCAGCAGCCAGGGGGGGGGGGTGATCTACGAGCAGTACTTC.

In its sample, this clone was seen many times. This chain links TRBV11-1 with TRBJ2-2; the match to TRBD1 covers 10 bases. Germline V gives CDR1 SGHAT, CDR2 FQDESV (reference sequence). The ends lost 1 base at V and 6 bases at J; junction bases unmatched: 8. This CDR3 is 17 amino acids long. The CDR3 nucleotides are TGTGCCAGCAGCTTAGGCCGGGGACAGGGGAAAGCCGGGGAGCTGTTTTTT. This codes for CASSLGRGQGKAGELFF.

This clone was detected only a few times. The chain employs TRBV19 and TRBJ2-5, with no clear D. The CDR3 is 13 amino acids. Germline CDR1 is LNHDA and CDR2 is SQIVND (reference sequence). The V and J ends lost 4 bases and 2 bases respectively, with 8 bases between them. The CDR3 sequence is CASSNAEQETQYF. In DNA form, the CDR3 reads TGTGCCAGTAGTAACGCGGAGCAAGAGACCCAGTACTTC.

This clone was detected many times. The rearrangement joins TRBV7-2 to TRBJ1-5; D ambiguous. Germline V gene lookup returns CDR1 SGHTA and CDR2 FQGNSA. The CDR3 loop spans 15 amino acids. Trimming left V 1 base short and J 9 bases short, with 16 bases between. The CDR3 is CASSLVFEGGRPQHF. CDR3 nucleotide sequence: TGTGCCAGCAGCTTAGTATTCGAGGGTGGGCGGCCCCAGCATTTT.

This clone was detected many times. The chain carries TRBV19 and TRBJ2-7; D is perhaps TRBD1 (5 bases). Germline V gene lookup returns CDR1 LNHDA and CDR2 SQIVND (reference sequence). V shed 7 bases and J shed 1 base, with 14 bases lying between them. The CDR3 extends over 14 amino acids. CDR3 nucleotide sequence: TGTGCCAGTACCCAGGGCTTTCAATCCTACGAGCAGTACTTC. The encoded protein is CASTQGFQSYEQYF.